The 14 T cell receptor beta chains presented below share a single source sample, sequenced in a study of T-cell memory formation after mild COVID-19. Using its own MiXCR run on the 5' RACE reads, TCRdb lists one record per CDR3 protein. The repertoire consists of 500,000 to 550,000 distinct CDR3 sequences, with around 20% occurring once and the leading ten covering around 13%. Sequencing was performed on PBMCs or a T cell subset sorted from them (not recorded which). The source is an adult woman who had mild COVID-19 (a few samples of this study predate the infection). Cell type and time point are not known.

The V call is TRBV7-9, the J call TRBJ1-6; 9 nucleotides line up with TRBD1. V trimming: 7 bases; J trimming: 7 bases; junction bases outside the gene matches: 5. CDR1 and CDR2 (germline): SEHNR, FQNEAQ (reference sequence). This CDR3 is built from 14 residues. The chain's CDR3 is CASKLGTGNSPLHF. The CDR3 DNA reads TGTGCCAGCAAGTTGGGGACAGGGAATTCACCCCTCCACTTT.

The gene calls are TRBV20-1 and TRBJ2-7; 7 nucleotides match TRBD1. The germline gives CDR1 DFQATT, CDR2 SNEGSKA (reference sequence). The CDR3 is 15 residues long. With V trimmed by 0 bases and J by 2 bases, 7 bases remained unmatched. Written as DNA, the CDR3 is TGCAGTGCTAGAGAGGGGACAGTCCCGGCCTACGAGCAGTACTTC. Protein sequence: CSAREGTVPAYEQYF.

The genes are TRBV3-1 and TRBJ2-5, with a weak D call TRBD2 (5 bases). The ends were cut back, 1 base at V and 4 bases at J, with 22 bases in the middle. Germline CDR1 LGHDT, CDR2 YNNKEL (reference sequence). CDR3 size: 18 residues. The CDR3 loop is CASSQGFGALNEGETQYF. CDR3 in DNA: TGTGCCAGCAGCCAAGGCTTCGGTGCACTAAATGAGGGAGAGACCCAGTACTTC.

The chain employs TRBV24-1 and TRBJ2-3; 9 bases map to TRBD1. The CDR3 extends over 16 amino acids. The V and J ends lost 3 bases and 14 bases, in that order; junction bases with no gene match: 17. The germline gives CDR1 KGHDR, CDR2 SFDVKD. The CDR3 loop reads CATSDPHGTGKGALYF. CDR3 nucleotides: TGTGCCACCAGTGATCCCCATGGGACAGGGAAAGGGGCTTTGTATTTT.

This chain joins TRBV9 and TRBJ2-1; D is ambiguous. The V end lost 0 bases, the J end lost 7 bases, and 8 bases lay between the germline ends. The germline V gene has CDR1 SGDLS and CDR2 YYNGEE. This CDR3 has 13 residues. The CDR3 bases are TGTGCCAGCAGCGTAGTTGGGGTAAATGAGCAGTTCTTC. Protein product: CASSVVGVNEQFF.

This clonotype was found a few times. The J gene is TRBJ2-1, the V gene TRBV4-1; TRBD2 matches 8 bases. Germline lookup yields CDR1 MGHRA and CDR2 YSYEKL. The CDR3 is made up of 16 amino acids. Losses at the gene ends were 2 bases for V and 8 bases for J; bases not matched to a gene: 11. The CDR3 loop reads CASSQPTRLAYDEQFF. The DNA of the CDR3 is TGCGCCAGCAGCCAACCAACTAGACTAGCGTACGATGAGCAGTTCTTC.

The chain joins TRBV5-1 to TRBJ2-1; D remains ambiguous. V gave up 0 bases and J gave up 6 bases, with 13 bases separating them. Per germline, CDR1 SGHRS and CDR2 YFSETQ. This CDR3 has 15 amino acids. The CDR3 protein is CASSLGPLPANEQFF. CDR3 coding DNA: TGCGCCAGCAGCTTGGGACCGCTTCCCGCCAATGAGCAGTTCTTC.

This clonotype was found a few times. V usage is TRBV2 and J usage is TRBJ2-2, with 12 bases that match TRBD2. V dropped 1 base and J dropped 8; count of bases not matched to a gene: 11. CDR1 and CDR2 from the germline V gene are SNHLY and FYNNEI. This CDR3 is built from 18 residues. CDR3 in DNA: TGTGCCAGCAGTGAAGTCGTTCTAGCGGGAGGGCCGGAGGGGGAGCTGTTTTTT. Translating gives CASSEVVLAGGPEGELFF.

DNA of the CDR3: TGTGCCAGCAGTTTAGATCTGGCGAGGACTAGCACAGATACGCAGTATTTT. Translation: CASSLDLARTSTDTQYF. This chain connects TRBV12-3 or TRBV12-4 to TRBJ2-3; a weak D match, TRBD2 (5 bases). The CDR3 sequence is 17 residues long. V was cut by 1 base and J by 0 bases, with 14 bases left in between.

The V and J genes are TRBV2 and TRBJ1-2; D might be TRBD1 (6 bases). CDR3 length equals 13 residues. CDR1 and CDR2 (germline): SNHLY, FYNNEI. Deletions cut 6 bases from V and 4 bases from J, with 12 bases between. CDR3 region: CASSPGTLYGYTF. The CDR3 DNA sequence: TGTGCCAGCAGCCCCGGGACACTCTATGGCTACACCTTC.

This rearrangement joins TRBV19 to TRBJ2-3, with a weak D call TRBD1 (6 bases). Trimming took 9 bases from V and 6 from J, leaving 10 bases between them. CDR3 length equals 11 residues. The germline gives CDR1 LNHDA, CDR2 SQIVND (reference sequence). The CDR3 coding sequence is TGTGCCAGCGGACAGATGGATACGCAGTATTTT. Translating gives CASGQMDTQYF.

For the CDR3, the DNA is TGTGCCAGCAGCGAGACTAGCGGGAGTAACGAGCAGTACTTC. Its translation is CASSETSGSNEQYF. The genes are TRBV9 and TRBJ2-7; 12 bases agree with TRBD2. CDR1 and CDR2 from the germline V gene are SGDLS and YYNGEE. J was trimmed by 5 bases and V by 3 bases; bases with no gene match: 3. CDR3 size: 14 residues.

The chain links TRBV7-9 to TRBJ2-5, with TRBD2 identical over 7 bases. This CDR3 is 15 amino acids long. J was trimmed by 3 bases and V by 1 base; bases with no gene match: 5. Germline assignment: CDR1 SEHNR and CDR2 FQNEAQ (reference sequence). The DNA for the CDR3 is TGTGCCAGCAGCTTAGAGGACCGGGGGGAAGAGACCCAGTACTTC. Protein sequence: CASSLEDRGEETQYF.

The chain uses TRBV10-3 and TRBJ1-6; 9 bases fit TRBD1. Germline V gene lookup returns CDR1 ENHRY and CDR2 SYGVKD. V shed 7 bases and J 5 bases; nucleotides not matched to a gene: 3. The CDR3 consists of 14 residues. Here the CDR3 reads CAIKRDRDNSPLHF. The CDR3 DNA reads TGTGCCATCAAAAGGGACAGGGATAATTCACCCCTCCACTTT.